The 14 T cell receptor beta chains reported below all come from one sample, sequenced in a study of T cell changes during pregnancy in multiple sclerosis. Repertoires were generated with immunoSEQ multiplex PCR, while TCRdb's copy carries only in-frame clones and drops some. This table holds approximately 47,000 clones, around 90% found once. The material was peripheral blood, obtained in the first trimester of pregnancy. These receptors all come from a female donor with multiple sclerosis, enrolled in a pregnancy study.

For this clone: One end of the junction varies from germline; a read error may be responsible. The genes are TRBV27 and TRBJ1-2; no clear D. The CDR3 has 11 residues. The V gene's germline CDR1 is MNHEY and CDR2 SMNVEV (reference sequence). CDR3 sequence: CASIPKYGYTF. Here the CDR3 DNA reads TGTGCCAGCATTCCTAAGTATGGCTACACCTTC.

The J gene is TRBJ2-1, the V gene TRBV7-9; D is undetermined. This CDR3 has 14 amino acids. V was clipped by 3 bases and J by 6 bases, with 12 bases between them. Germline values: CDR1 SEHNR, CDR2 FQNEAQ (reference sequence). The CDR3 region has the DNA TGTGCCAGCAGCTTCCCCCGCGGTTTCAATGAGCAGTTCTTC. Residues: CASSFPRGFNEQFF.

The genes are TRBV28 and TRBJ2-3; a possible D gene is TRBD1 (6 bases). Germline values: CDR1 MDHEN, CDR2 SYDVKM. The CDR3 is made up of 16 amino acids. The V and J ends lost 5 bases and 3 bases respectively, with 18 bases between them. The CDR3 loop is CASSTNRVGWTDTQYF. The DNA for the CDR3 is TGTGCCAGCAGTACGAACAGGGTTGGGTGGACAGATACGCAGTATTTT.

The rearrangement uses TRBV4-3 and TRBJ1-1; D unclear. Germline loops: CDR1 LGHNA, CDR2 YSLEER. Trimming removed 0 bases at V and 0 bases at J, with 14 bases between. This CDR3 has 17 residues. The CDR3 DNA reads as TGCGCCAGCAGCCAAGAAGCTAAGAGAAGCATGAACACTGAAGCTTTCTTT. It specifies CASSQEAKRSMNTEAFF.

This chain links TRBV2 with TRBJ2-1, with 8 bases aligning to TRBD2. V gave up 4 bases and J gave up 7 bases; unmatched junction bases: 6. This CDR3 is 14 amino acids long. Germline lookup yields CDR1 SNHLY and CDR2 FYNNEI. CDR3 in amino acids: CASSASIAGNEQFF. CDR3 nucleotides: TGTGCCAGCAGTGCCTCCATAGCGGGGAATGAGCAGTTCTTC.

V gene TRBV15 combines with J gene TRBJ2-7, with unresolved D. V dropped 0 bases and J dropped 0 bases, with 6 bases sitting between them. The CDR3 is made up of 14 amino acids. Germline CDR1 is LNHNV and CDR2 is YYDKDF (reference sequence). DNA of the CDR3: TGTGCCACCAGCAGAGATGCGCTCTCCTACGAGCAGTACTTC. Protein product: CATSRDALSYEQYF.

In DNA, the CDR3 is TGTGCCAGCTCACCTCCGGGACTACAACAAACTCCCTCCTACGAGCAGTACTTC. Amino acids: CASSPPGLQQTPSYEQYF. The chain has TRBV18 and TRBJ2-7, with 7 nucleotides matching TRBD2. The length of the CDR3 is 18 residues. The V and J ends lost 3 bases and 0 bases, in that order; junction bases with no gene match: 14. CDR1 and CDR2 from the germline V gene are KGHSH and LQKENI.

V usage is TRBV5-1 and J usage is TRBJ1-2; a weak D match, TRBD1 (5 bases). Germline V CDR1 and CDR2: SGHRS, YFSETQ. The CDR3 totals 16 residues. Trimming removed 0 bases at V and 3 bases at J, with 15 bases between. The CDR3 reads CASSLGGHVPDYGYTF. CDR3 nucleotides: TGCGCCAGCAGCTTGGGCGGACACGTCCCTGACTATGGCTACACCTTC. Variable domain in full (rest from reference TRBV5-1 and TRBJ1-2): KAGVTQTPRYLIKTRGQQVTLSCSPISGHRSVSWYQQTPGQGLQFLFEYFSETQRNKGNFPGRFSGRQFSNSRSEMNVSTLELGDSALYLCASSLGGHVPDYGYTFGSGTRLTVV.

This rearrangement joins TRBV30 to TRBJ1-4; 7 bases align to TRBD1. The CDR3 is made up of 14 amino acids. CDR1 and CDR2 from the germline V gene are GTSNPN and SVGIG (reference sequence). Unmatched junction bases numbered 11, after V lost 3 bases and J lost 10 bases. The CDR3 region is CAWSAGTDTGKLFF. CDR3 nucleotides: TGTGCCTGGAGCGCCGGGACAGACACTGGAAAACTGTTTTTT.

The chain couples TRBV19 to TRBJ2-7; 8 nucleotides line up with TRBD1. Germline values: CDR1 LNHDA, CDR2 SQIVND (reference sequence). Trimming cost V 2 bases and J 0 bases; bases outside gene matches: 3. The CDR3 is 15 amino acids. CDR3 loop: CASSITGTGSYEQYF. CDR3 DNA sequence: TGTGCCAGTAGTATAACGGGGACAGGCTCCTACGAGCAGTACTTC.

The sample holds a few counts of this clone. The genes are TRBV28 and TRBJ2-3; TRBD1 matches 8 bases. This CDR3 is built from 21 residues. CDR1 and CDR2 from the germline V gene are MDHEN and SYDVKM. The V gene end was trimmed by 1 base and the J gene end by 0 bases; junction bases not matched to a gene: 18. Here the CDR3 DNA reads TGTGCCAGCAGTTTATTGTCTCTCAGGGGGCACGGCAGGACTAGCACAGATACGCAGTATTTT. It yields the protein CASSLLSLRGHGRTSTDTQYF.

V is TRBV29-1 and J is TRBJ1-1; weak D call: TRBD1 (5 bases). Germline V gene lookup returns CDR1 SQVTM and CDR2 ANQGSEA. The CDR3 is 12 residues long. The V and J ends lost 5 bases and 3 bases respectively, with 10 bases between them. CDR3 sequence (DNA): TGCAGCGTTCGACAGACCTACACTGAAGCTTTCTTT. It is translated as CSVRQTYTEAFF.

In its sample, this clone was seen a few times. The chain joins TRBV4-1 to TRBJ2-7; D not resolved. The CDR3 covers 15 residues. With 8 bases removed from V and 0 bases from J, the gap between germline ends came to 17 bases. Germline values: CDR1 MGHRA, CDR2 YSYEKL. The CDR3 loop is CASAVGPIDSYEQYF. The DNA of the CDR3 is TGCGCCAGCGCCGTCGGTCCTATCGACTCCTACGAGCAGTACTTC.

The CDR3, as DNA: TGCGCCAGCAGCCCGGACAGGAACTATGGCTACACCTTC. As protein: CASSPDRNYGYTF. V gene TRBV4-3 combines with J gene TRBJ1-2, with 7 positions matching TRBD1. Germline-derived CDR1 and CDR2 are LGHNA and YSLEER. This CDR3 has 13 amino acids. J lost 2 bases, V lost 4 bases, and 1 base had no gene match.